A selection of T cell receptor beta chains follows, all from one sample in a study of blood T cells in healthy people across ages. MiXCR, run by TCRdb on the 5' RACE reads, gives a single entry per CDR3 protein. The sample carries 500,000 to 650,000 distinct CDR3 sequences, 25% to 35% recorded once. The sample also formed part of further work on T cells of mothers and their children.

The sample consisted of blood. The receptors stem from a boy aged 2-9 years in good health. The CDR3 runs from the conserved cysteine through the conserved F or W. Each record gives: D gene, V gene, J gene, clone size, CDR3 protein, CDR3 DNA. A D gene is named only where the DNA matches it firmly. Clone size, where shown, is once, few, many, or a class for clones that have expanded.

d_call: NA; v_call: TRBV7-9; j_call: TRBJ2-4; clone_size: NA; cdr3_aa: CASSWEAKNIQYF; cdr3_nt: TGTGCCAGCAGCTGGGAAGCCAAAAACATTCAGTACTTC
d_call: TRBD1; v_call: TRBV7-9; j_call: TRBJ2-7; clone_size: NA; cdr3_aa: CASSKPGQPYEQYF; cdr3_nt: TGTGCCAGCAGCAAACCGGGACAGCCATACGAGCAGTACTTC
d_call: NA; v_call: TRBV10-3; j_call: TRBJ2-3; clone_size: NA; cdr3_aa: CAISDGYTDTQYF; cdr3_nt: TGTGCCATCAGTGACGGATACACAGATACGCAGTATTTT
d_call: NA; v_call: TRBV5-5; j_call: TRBJ2-5; clone_size: many; cdr3_aa: CASSYDGETQYF; cdr3_nt: TGTGCCAGCAGCTACGACGGAGAGACCCAGTACTTC
d_call: TRBD1; v_call: TRBV6-5; j_call: TRBJ1-1; clone_size: NA; cdr3_aa: CASSYGQGAEAFF; cdr3_nt: TGTGCCAGCAGTTACGGACAGGGGGCTGAAGCTTTCTTT
d_call: TRBD2; v_call: TRBV20-1; j_call: TRBJ2-4; clone_size: few; cdr3_aa: CSAIPGAGGPRYF; cdr3_nt: TGCAGTGCTATTCCGGGGGCGGGGGGCCCTCGATACTTC
d_call: NA; v_call: TRBV7-3; j_call: TRBJ2-1; clone_size: few; cdr3_aa: CASSSYDGEQFF; cdr3_nt: TGTGCCAGCAGCTCGTACGACGGGGAGCAGTTCTTC
d_call: NA; v_call: TRBV12-3/TRBV12-4; j_call: TRBJ2-7; clone_size: few; cdr3_aa: CASGRREKSYEQYF; cdr3_nt: TGTGCCTCTGGGAGGCGGGAAAAATCCTACGAGCAGTACTTC
d_call: NA; v_call: TRBV7-9; j_call: TRBJ1-4; clone_size: NA; cdr3_aa: CASSLVWDPSAVEKLFF; cdr3_nt: TGTGCCAGCAGCTTAGTTTGGGACCCGAGCGCGGTTGAAAAACTGTTTTTT
d_call: TRBD2; v_call: TRBV7-2; j_call: TRBJ2-7; clone_size: few; cdr3_aa: CASSVLGLAGEDYEQYF; cdr3_nt: TGTGCCAGCAGCGTCCTGGGACTAGCGGGAGAGGACTACGAGCAGTACTTC
d_call: TRBD2; v_call: TRBV6-1; j_call: TRBJ2-5; clone_size: few; cdr3_aa: CASRPPTSGVYQETQYF; cdr3_nt: TGTGCCAGCAGGCCCCCGACTAGCGGGGTGTACCAAGAGACCCAGTACTTC
d_call: NA; v_call: TRBV7-9; j_call: TRBJ1-1; clone_size: many; cdr3_aa: CASSLAGVVTEAFF; cdr3_nt: TGTGCCAGCAGCTTAGCAGGGGTAGTCACTGAAGCTTTCTTT
d_call: NA; v_call: TRBV25-1; j_call: TRBJ2-5; clone_size: few; cdr3_aa: CASSERIAGGAETQYF; cdr3_nt: TGTGCCAGCAGTGAAAGAATTGCTGGGGGGGCGGAGACCCAGTACTTC
d_call: NA; v_call: TRBV4-1; j_call: TRBJ1-1; clone_size: NA; cdr3_aa: CASSQFRMNTEAFF; cdr3_nt: TGCGCCAGCAGCCAATTTCGGATGAACACTGAAGCTTTCTTT
d_call: NA; v_call: TRBV6-2/TRBV6-3; j_call: TRBJ2-4; clone_size: few; cdr3_aa: CASSYGGWDKNIQYF; cdr3_nt: TGTGCCAGCAGTTACGGCGGTTGGGACAAAAACATTCAGTACTTC
d_call: TRBD1; v_call: TRBV18; j_call: TRBJ2-1; clone_size: few; cdr3_aa: CASSPPGQPYNEQFF; cdr3_nt: TGTGCCAGCTCACCACCGGGACAGCCCTACAATGAGCAGTTCTTC
d_call: NA; v_call: TRBV6-5; j_call: TRBJ1-1; clone_size: few; cdr3_aa: CASSYRTAINTEAFF; cdr3_nt: TGTGCCAGCAGTTACAGGACAGCCATAAACACTGAAGCTTTCTTT
d_call: NA; v_call: TRBV4-3; j_call: TRBJ2-2; clone_size: NA; cdr3_aa: CASSQFQDGELFF; cdr3_nt: TGCGCCAGCAGCCAATTCCAGGACGGGGAGCTGTTTTTT
d_call: NA; v_call: TRBV19; j_call: TRBJ2-3; clone_size: few; cdr3_aa: CASIGGPDTQYF; cdr3_nt: TGTGCCAGTATCGGGGGGCCAGATACGCAGTATTTT
d_call: NA; v_call: TRBV28; j_call: TRBJ1-4; clone_size: few; cdr3_aa: CASSPTLRGKLFF; cdr3_nt: TGTGCCAGCAGTCCCACTCTCAGGGGCAAACTGTTTTTT
d_call: NA; v_call: TRBV5-1; j_call: TRBJ2-3; clone_size: few; cdr3_aa: CASSGGTLNTDTQYF; cdr3_nt: TGCGCCAGCAGCGGGGGCACCCTTAACACAGATACGCAGTATTTT
d_call: NA; v_call: TRBV27; j_call: TRBJ2-7; clone_size: NA; cdr3_aa: CASSAEGAASYEQYF; cdr3_nt: TGTGCCAGCAGTGCGGAGGGGGCTGCTTCCTACGAGCAGTACTTC
d_call: TRBD2; v_call: TRBV24-1; j_call: TRBJ2-1; clone_size: few; cdr3_aa: CATSDPTSGRFAEQFF; cdr3_nt: TGTGCCACCAGTGACCCGACTAGCGGGAGATTCGCTGAGCAGTTCTTC
d_call: TRBD2; v_call: TRBV11-2; j_call: TRBJ2-3; clone_size: NA; cdr3_aa: CASSLVGGGRTDTQYF; cdr3_nt: TGTGCCAGCAGCTTGGTAGGCGGGGGGCGCACAGATACGCAGTATTTT
d_call: TRBD1; v_call: TRBV29-1; j_call: TRBJ2-7; clone_size: NA; cdr3_aa: CSVEDPDRGRYEQYF; cdr3_nt: TGCAGCGTTGAAGACCCGGACAGGGGGAGATACGAGCAGTACTTC
d_call: NA; v_call: TRBV11-2; j_call: TRBJ2-1; clone_size: NA; cdr3_aa: CASSLSLLDEQLF; cdr3_nt: TGTGCCAGCAGCTTGTCACTTCTCGATGAGCAGCTCTTC
d_call: NA; v_call: TRBV7-2; j_call: TRBJ2-7; clone_size: NA; cdr3_aa: CASSLARAYEQYF; cdr3_nt: TGTGCCAGCAGCTTAGCGCGTGCCTACGAGCAGTACTTC
d_call: NA; v_call: TRBV4-2; j_call: TRBJ2-1; clone_size: NA; cdr3_aa: CASSRDYSYNEQFF; cdr3_nt: TGTGCCAGCAGCCGAGATTATTCCTACAATGAGCAGTTCTTC
d_call: NA; v_call: TRBV27; j_call: TRBJ1-2; clone_size: many; cdr3_aa: CASSLVPGLNYGYTF; cdr3_nt: TGTGCCAGCAGTTTAGTCCCGGGACTAAACTATGGCTACACCTTC
d_call: NA; v_call: TRBV5-1; j_call: TRBJ1-2; clone_size: NA; cdr3_aa: CASSLDQLGYGYTF; cdr3_nt: TGCGCCAGCAGCTTGGATCAGTTGGGCTATGGCTACACCTTC
d_call: NA; v_call: TRBV5-1; j_call: TRBJ2-5; clone_size: NA; cdr3_aa: CASSFWTGQETQYF; cdr3_nt: TGCGCCAGCAGCTTCTGGACCGGCCAAGAGACCCAGTACTTC
d_call: NA; v_call: TRBV6-2/TRBV6-3; j_call: TRBJ2-6; clone_size: few; cdr3_aa: CASGVDYNSGANVLTF; cdr3_nt: TGTGCCAGTGGGGTCGACTACAACTCTGGGGCCAACGTCCTGACTTTC
d_call: TRBD1; v_call: TRBV10-3; j_call: TRBJ2-1; clone_size: NA; cdr3_aa: CAISETRQGADEQFF; cdr3_nt: TGTGCCATCAGTGAGACCCGACAGGGGGCTGATGAGCAGTTCTTC
d_call: NA; v_call: TRBV7-3; j_call: TRBJ2-2; clone_size: few; cdr3_aa: CASSPRYSENTGELFF; cdr3_nt: TGTGCCAGCAGCCCTCGGTACAGCGAGAACACCGGGGAGCTGTTTTTT
d_call: NA; v_call: TRBV4-3; j_call: TRBJ2-3; clone_size: NA; cdr3_aa: CASSQEQNTDTQYF; cdr3_nt: TGCGCCAGCAGCCAAGAACAGAACACAGATACGCAGTATTTT
d_call: NA; v_call: TRBV30; j_call: TRBJ2-5; clone_size: many; cdr3_aa: CAWGVRGTQETQYF; cdr3_nt: TGTGCCTGGGGCGTGAGAGGGACCCAAGAGACCCAGTACTTC
d_call: TRBD2; v_call: TRBV20-1; j_call: TRBJ2-7; clone_size: once; cdr3_aa: CSASPAEGSGGKSSYEQYF; cdr3_nt: TGCAGTGCTTCCCCCGCTGAGGGTAGCGGGGGGAAAAGCTCCTACGAGCAGTACTTC
d_call: TRBD1; v_call: TRBV29-1; j_call: TRBJ2-5; clone_size: few; cdr3_aa: CSVEWDRASQETQYF; cdr3_nt: TGCAGCGTTGAATGGGACAGGGCATCGCAAGAGACCCAGTACTTC
d_call: TRBD1; v_call: TRBV12-3/TRBV12-4; j_call: TRBJ2-5; clone_size: few; cdr3_aa: CASSLENRGLGETQYF; cdr3_nt: TGTGCCAGCAGTTTAGAGAACAGGGGGCTCGGGGAGACCCAGTACTTC
d_call: NA; v_call: TRBV3-1; j_call: TRBJ1-1; clone_size: NA; cdr3_aa: CASSPSGLGTEAFF; cdr3_nt: TGTGCCAGCAGCCCCTCGGGCTTAGGCACTGAAGCTTTCTTT
d_call: NA; v_call: TRBV12-3/TRBV12-4; j_call: TRBJ2-3; clone_size: NA; cdr3_aa: CASSSPFVGTDTQYF; cdr3_nt: TGTGCCAGCAGCTCGCCCTTCGTGGGCACAGATACGCAGTATTTT
d_call: NA; v_call: TRBV7-9; j_call: TRBJ1-2; clone_size: few; cdr3_aa: CASRPDGNYGYTF; cdr3_nt: TGTGCCAGCAGACCTGACGGGAACTATGGCTACACCTTC
d_call: NA; v_call: TRBV10-1; j_call: TRBJ2-2; clone_size: few; cdr3_aa: CASSTGTLNTGELFF; cdr3_nt: TGCGCCAGCAGCACCGGGACACTCAACACCGGGGAGCTGTTTTTT